Given below is one T cell receptor beta chain in context. As a fraction of the sample, this clonotype is medium-sized (0.01 to 0.1%). The antigen it recognizes is unknown. Per-base quality was not reported, and no clone a single base away is much larger than it. Here V drops 9 bases and J drops 7 bases, and the junction holds 14 bases not matched to any gene. CDR1 SNHLY and CDR2 FYNNEI were looked up in the germline V gene. From the cysteine through the phenylalanine, the CDR3 covers 14 amino acids. Kept here is only the CDR3 DNA, which spans 42 bases and is read in frame from base 1. These data are taken from a study of CD8+CD57+ T cells in acquired aplastic anemia (dated 2018 in TCRdb). About the investigation overall: Extracted DNA from sorted CD4+ and CD8+ cells averaged 3.2 ug, ranging from roughly 0.17 to 27.4 ug. For healthy donor samples, the average read count was about 10.8 million for CD4+ cells and approximately 11 million for CD8+ cells. Paper-wide results and their limitations: Over 25 CD8+ CDR3 sequences were found in both patients and controls but appeared to be highly expressed in patients and within the immunodominant clones of the patients. Patients and healthy controls showed no significant difference in CD8+ Simpson's diversity (P=0.060).

TCR repertoires of sorted CD4+ and CD8+ blood T cells from severe aplastic anemia patients and healthy subjects were deep-sequenced in the study. Ficoll-Paque density gradient centrifugation was used to isolate peripheral blood mononuclear cells. CD4+ and CD8+ T cells were sorted by FACS or magnetic beads before DNA extraction. Genomic DNA served as template for TCR beta VDJ combination and CDR3 sequence profiling. An Illumina HiSeq 2000 was used for TCR repertoire sequencing. As for how the authors treated the data: TRBV/TRBJ rearrangement plots, CDR3 size and DJ length profiles, and Simpson's diversity index were used to evaluate the repertoires. The most abundant DNA sequence in the deep sequencing data was defined as the immunodominant clone. CDR3 amino acid sequences were checked for sharing between subjects and were compared against published repertoires and the VDJdb database. TCRdb reanalyzed the raw reads on its own, using fastp at Q25 for trimming and MiXCR for clone calling, and kept in-frame beta chains. Here each entry gathers all rows of one CDR3 protein and keeps the most common genes and DNA. The V and J calls and clone size come from TCRdb's table, not from the authors' own analysis. This sample holds roughly 64,000 distinct CDR3 sequences; roughly 54% were observed only once. About 2.5% of the sample lies in the top ten.

Sequencing input: sorted CD4+, CD8+, or CD8+CD57+ T cells (not recorded which) from PBMCs. This chain is built from TRBV2 and TRBJ2-5; TRBD2 lines up with 7 middle nucleotides. This clonotype was sampled from a human donor in good health, serving as a control. The CDR3 here reads CASIGEGDWRTQYF. In nucleotides, the sequence is TGTGCCAGTATTGGGGAGGGTGATTGGCGGACCCAGTACTTC. The full variable domain, completed from the reference TRBV2 and TRBJ2-5 proteins outside the CDR3, reads EPEVTQTPSHQVTQMGQEVILRCVPISNHLYFYWYRQILGQKVEFLVSFYNNEISEKSEIFDDQFSVERPDGSNFTLKIRSTKLEDSAMYFCASIGEGDWRTQYFGPGTRLLVL.